The clone carrying this TCR beta chain was detected ten times or more. Its antigen is currently unknown. This sample was included in a study of response to subunit inactivated influenza vaccine. Study-level findings and limits: Seasonal influenza vaccination, on each occasion, was suggested by the authors to recruit few new T cells.

Each CDR3 protein is one row after TCRdb ran MiXCR on the RT-PCR reads. The sample has some 850,000 distinct CDR3 sequences; about 18% are singletons. Germline V gene data show CDR1 as SGHRS and CDR2 as YFSETQ. The length of the CDR3 is 12 residues. Trimming left V 4 bases short and J 4 bases short, with 9 bases between. The chain employs TRBV5-1 and TRBJ2-7; possibly TRBD1 for D (6 bases). The sample was PBMCs from blood, taken more than 4 days after vaccination. This clonotype was sampled from a man aged 45-65 years who received an inactivated influenza vaccine. This chain's CDR3 is CASSTQGYEQYF. In DNA, the CDR3 is TGCGCCAGCAGCACACAGGGTTACGAGCAGTACTTC. Combining the CDR3 with reference TRBV5-1 and TRBJ2-7 gives the whole variable domain KAGVTQTPRYLIKTRGQQVTLSCSPISGHRSVSWYQQTPGQGLQFLFEYFSETQRNKGNFPGRFSGRQFSNSRSEMNVSTLELGDSALYLCASSTQGYEQYFGPGTRLTVT.